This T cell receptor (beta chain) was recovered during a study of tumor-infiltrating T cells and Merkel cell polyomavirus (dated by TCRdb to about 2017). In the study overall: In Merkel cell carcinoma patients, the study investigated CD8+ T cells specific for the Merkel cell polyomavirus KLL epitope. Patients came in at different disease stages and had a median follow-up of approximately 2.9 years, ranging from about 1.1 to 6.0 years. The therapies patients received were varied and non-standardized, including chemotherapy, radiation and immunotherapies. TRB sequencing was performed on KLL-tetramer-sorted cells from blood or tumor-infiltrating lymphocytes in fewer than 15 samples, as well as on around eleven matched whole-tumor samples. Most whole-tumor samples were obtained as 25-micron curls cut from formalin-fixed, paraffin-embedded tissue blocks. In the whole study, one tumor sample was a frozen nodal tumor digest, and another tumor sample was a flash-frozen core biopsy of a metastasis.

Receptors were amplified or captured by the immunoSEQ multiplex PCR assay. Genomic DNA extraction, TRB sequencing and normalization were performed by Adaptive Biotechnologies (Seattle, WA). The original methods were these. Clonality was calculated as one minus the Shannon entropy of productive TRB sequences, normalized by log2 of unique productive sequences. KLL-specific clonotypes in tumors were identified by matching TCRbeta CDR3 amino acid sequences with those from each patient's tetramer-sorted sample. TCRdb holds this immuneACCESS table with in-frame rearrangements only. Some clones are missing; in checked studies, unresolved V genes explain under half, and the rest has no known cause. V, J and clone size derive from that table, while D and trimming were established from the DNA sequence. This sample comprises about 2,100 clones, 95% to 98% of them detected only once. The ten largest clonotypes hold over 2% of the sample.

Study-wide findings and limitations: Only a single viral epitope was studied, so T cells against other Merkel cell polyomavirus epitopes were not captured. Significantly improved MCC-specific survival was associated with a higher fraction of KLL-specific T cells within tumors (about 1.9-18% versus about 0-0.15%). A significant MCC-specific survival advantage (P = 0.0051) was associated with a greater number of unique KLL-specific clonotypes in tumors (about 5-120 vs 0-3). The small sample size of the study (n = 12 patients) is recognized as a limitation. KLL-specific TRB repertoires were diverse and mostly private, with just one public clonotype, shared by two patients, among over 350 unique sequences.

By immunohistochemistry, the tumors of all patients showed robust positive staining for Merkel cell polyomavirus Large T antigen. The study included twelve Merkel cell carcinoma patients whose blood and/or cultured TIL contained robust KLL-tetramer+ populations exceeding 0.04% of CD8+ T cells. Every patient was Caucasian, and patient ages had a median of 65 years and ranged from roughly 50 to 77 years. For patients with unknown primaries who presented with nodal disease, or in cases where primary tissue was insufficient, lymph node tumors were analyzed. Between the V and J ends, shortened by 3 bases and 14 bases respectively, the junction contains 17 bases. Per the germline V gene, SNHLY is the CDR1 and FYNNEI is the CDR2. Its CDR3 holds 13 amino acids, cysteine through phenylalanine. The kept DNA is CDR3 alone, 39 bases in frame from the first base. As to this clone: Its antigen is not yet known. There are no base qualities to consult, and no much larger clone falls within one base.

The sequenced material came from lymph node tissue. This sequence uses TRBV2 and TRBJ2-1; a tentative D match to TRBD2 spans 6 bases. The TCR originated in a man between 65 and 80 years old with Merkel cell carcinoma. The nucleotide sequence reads TGTGCCAGCAGTGACGGGGGAAAAGCCCTCAAGTTCTTC. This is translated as CASSDGGKALKFF.